The 3 T cell receptor beta chains listed next were all sequenced from one sample in a study of OX40 agonist ivuxolimab in advanced cancers. Produced via immunoSEQ multiplex PCR; TCRdb's table is partial and in-frame only. This table has 60,000 to 75,000 clones, approximately 88% appearing once. This material consisted of CD4+ or CD8+ T cells sorted from blood, taken in a trial of the OX40 agonist ivuxolimab. These receptors were taken from an adult with an advanced solid tumor such as melanoma, head and neck, liver or kidney cancer.

The genes are TRBV5-1 and TRBJ2-7; D perhaps matches TRBD1 (6 bases). Trimming left V 4 bases short and J 4 bases short, with 21 bases between. This CDR3 region has 16 residues. CDR1 is SGHRS, CDR2 YFSETQ, per germline. The CDR3 DNA is TGCGCCAGCAGCGCGACACAGGGCTCTATTGGATACGAGCAGTACTTC. The encoded protein is CASSATQGSIGYEQYF.

This clone has a handful of counts. This rearrangement joins TRBV28 to TRBJ1-5; D gene ambiguous. The CDR3 is 12 amino acids. Germline CDR1 reads MDHEN; CDR2 reads SYDVKM. The germline V and J ends were trimmed by 0 bases and 13 bases, with 10 bases remaining between them. This chain's CDR3 is CASSLWAVGQHF. For the CDR3, the DNA is TGTGCCAGCAGTTTATGGGCTGTTGGGCAGCATTTT.

The count of this clone is one. The chain couples TRBV15 to TRBJ1-1; possible D gene TRBD1, 5 bases. Germline V CDR1 and CDR2: LNHNV, YYDKDF (reference sequence). This CDR3 has 14 residues. Trimming stripped 0 bases from V and 3 bases from J, with 8 bases between. As DNA, the CDR3 is TGTGCCACCAGCAGAGATGGGGGTTACACTGAAGCTTTCTTT. This encodes CATSRDGGYTEAFF.